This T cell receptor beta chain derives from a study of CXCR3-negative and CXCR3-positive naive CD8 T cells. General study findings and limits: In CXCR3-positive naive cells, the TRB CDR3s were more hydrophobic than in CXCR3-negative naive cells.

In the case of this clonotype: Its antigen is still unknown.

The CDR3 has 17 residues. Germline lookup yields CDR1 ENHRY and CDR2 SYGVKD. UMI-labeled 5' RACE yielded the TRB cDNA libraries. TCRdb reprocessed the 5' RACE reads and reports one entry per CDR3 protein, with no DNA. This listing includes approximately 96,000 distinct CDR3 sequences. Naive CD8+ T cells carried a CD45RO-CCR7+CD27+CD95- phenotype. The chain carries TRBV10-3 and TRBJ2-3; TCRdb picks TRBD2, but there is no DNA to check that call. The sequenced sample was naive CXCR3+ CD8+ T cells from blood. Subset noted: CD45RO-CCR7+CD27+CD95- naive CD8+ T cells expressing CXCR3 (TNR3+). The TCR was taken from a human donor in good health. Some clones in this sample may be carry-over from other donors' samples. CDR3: CAISSEKAGGRTDTQYF.